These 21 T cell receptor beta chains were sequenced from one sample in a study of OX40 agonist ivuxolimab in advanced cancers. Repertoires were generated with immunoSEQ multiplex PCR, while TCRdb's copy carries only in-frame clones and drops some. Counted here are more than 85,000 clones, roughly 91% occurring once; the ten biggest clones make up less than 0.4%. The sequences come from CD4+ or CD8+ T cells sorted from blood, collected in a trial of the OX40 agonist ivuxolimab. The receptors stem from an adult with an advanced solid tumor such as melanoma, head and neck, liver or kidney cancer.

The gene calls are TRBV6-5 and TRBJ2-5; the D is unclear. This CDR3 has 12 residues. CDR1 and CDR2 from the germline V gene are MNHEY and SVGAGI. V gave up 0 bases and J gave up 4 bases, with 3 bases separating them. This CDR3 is CASSYSIETQYF. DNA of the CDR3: TGTGCCAGCAGTTACTCGATAGAGACCCAGTACTTC.

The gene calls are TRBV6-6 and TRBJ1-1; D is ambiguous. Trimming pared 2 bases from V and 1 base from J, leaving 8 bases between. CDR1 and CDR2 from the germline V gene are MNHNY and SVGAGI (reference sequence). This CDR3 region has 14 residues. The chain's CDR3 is CASSYIGRNTEAFF. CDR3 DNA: TGTGCCAGCAGTTACATCGGGAGGAACACTGAAGCTTTCTTT.

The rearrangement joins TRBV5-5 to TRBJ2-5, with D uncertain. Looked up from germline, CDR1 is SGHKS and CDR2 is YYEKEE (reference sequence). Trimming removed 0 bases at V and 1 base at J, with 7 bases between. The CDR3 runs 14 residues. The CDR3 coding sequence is TGTGCCAGCAGCTTGGAAGCCTCCCAAGAGACCCAGTACTTC. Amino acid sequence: CASSLEASQETQYF.

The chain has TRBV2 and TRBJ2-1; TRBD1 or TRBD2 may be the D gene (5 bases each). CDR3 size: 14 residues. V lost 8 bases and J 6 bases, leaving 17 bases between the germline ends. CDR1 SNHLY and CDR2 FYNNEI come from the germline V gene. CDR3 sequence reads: CASGVRGWGNEQFF. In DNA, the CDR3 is TGTGCCAGCGGAGTGAGGGGATGGGGCAATGAGCAGTTCTTC.

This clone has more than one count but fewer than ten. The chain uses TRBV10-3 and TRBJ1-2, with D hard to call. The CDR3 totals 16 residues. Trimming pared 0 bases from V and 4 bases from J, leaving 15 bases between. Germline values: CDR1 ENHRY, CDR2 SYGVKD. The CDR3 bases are TGTGCCATCAGTGAGTCCGGCCAGCCGCCTACCTATGGCTACACCTTC. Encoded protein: CAISESGQPPTYGYTF.

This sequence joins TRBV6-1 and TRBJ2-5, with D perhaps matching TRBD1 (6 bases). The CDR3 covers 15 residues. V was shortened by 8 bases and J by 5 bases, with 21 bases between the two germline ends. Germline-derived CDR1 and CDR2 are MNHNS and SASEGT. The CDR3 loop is CASGRPGATRETQYF. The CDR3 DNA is TGTGCCAGCGGTCGGCCAGGGGCTACCAGGGAGACCCAGTACTTC.

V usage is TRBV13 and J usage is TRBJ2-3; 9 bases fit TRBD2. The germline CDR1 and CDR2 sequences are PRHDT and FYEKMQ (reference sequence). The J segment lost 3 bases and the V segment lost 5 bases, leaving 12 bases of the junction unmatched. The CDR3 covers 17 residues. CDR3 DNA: TGTGCCAGCAGCACACCGGTGGGACTAGCCGCGACAGATACGCAGTATTTT. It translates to CASSTPVGLAATDTQYF.

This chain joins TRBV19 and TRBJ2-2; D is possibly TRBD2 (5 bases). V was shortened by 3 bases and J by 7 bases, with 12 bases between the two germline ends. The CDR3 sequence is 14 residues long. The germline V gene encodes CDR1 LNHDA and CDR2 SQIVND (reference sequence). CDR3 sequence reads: CASSIGKASGELFF. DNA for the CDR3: TGTGCCAGTAGTATCGGGAAAGCTAGCGGGGAGCTGTTTTTT.

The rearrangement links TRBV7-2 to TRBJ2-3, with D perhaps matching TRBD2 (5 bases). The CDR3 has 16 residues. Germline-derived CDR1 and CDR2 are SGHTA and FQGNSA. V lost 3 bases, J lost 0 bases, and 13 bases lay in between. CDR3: CASSFIGGPSTDTQYF. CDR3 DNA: TGTGCCAGCAGCTTCATTGGAGGCCCCAGCACAGATACGCAGTATTTT.

CDR3 region: CASSSSQGGYNEQFF. The CDR3 DNA reads as TGTGCCAGCAGTTCTAGTCAGGGGGGTTACAATGAGCAGTTCTTC. This chain connects TRBV6-5 to TRBJ2-1; a weak D match, TRBD1 (7 bases). The CDR3 runs 15 residues. Trimming shortened V by 4 bases and J by 4 bases, and 14 bases separated the two germline ends. CDR1 is MNHEY and CDR2 is SVGAGI in the germline V gene.

The CDR3 here is CASSLSTDTQYF. For the CDR3, the DNA is TGCGCCAGCAGCTTGAGCACAGATACGCAGTATTTT. The J gene is TRBJ2-3, the V gene TRBV5-1; D gene unclear. The germline V gene has CDR1 SGHRS and CDR2 YFSETQ. The CDR3 length is 12 residues. V was shortened by 1 base and J by 0 bases, with 0 bases between the two germline ends.

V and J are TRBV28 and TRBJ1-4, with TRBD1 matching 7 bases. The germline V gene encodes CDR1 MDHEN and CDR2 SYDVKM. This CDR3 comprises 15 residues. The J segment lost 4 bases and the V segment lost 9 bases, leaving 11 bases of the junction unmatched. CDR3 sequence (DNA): TGTGCCAGTAGAAACCCAACAGGGGTTAATGAAAAACTGTTTTTT. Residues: CASRNPTGVNEKLFF.

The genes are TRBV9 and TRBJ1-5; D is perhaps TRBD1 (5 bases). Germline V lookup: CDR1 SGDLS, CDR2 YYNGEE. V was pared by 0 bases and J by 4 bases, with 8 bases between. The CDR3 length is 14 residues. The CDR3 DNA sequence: TGTGCCAGCAGCGTAGGCAGGGAAAATCAGCCCCAGCATTTT. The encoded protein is CASSVGRENQPQHF.

As DNA, the CDR3 is TGTGCCAGCAGCTTAGCGGGCATAGTAACAGGGACCCAGTACGAGCAGTACTTC. Its translation is CASSLAGIVTGTQYEQYF. The J gene is TRBJ2-7, the V gene TRBV7-9; D might be TRBD1 (6 bases). Per the germline V gene, CDR1 is SEHNR and CDR2 is FQNEAQ (reference sequence). V was pared by 0 bases and J by 4 bases, with 22 bases between. The CDR3 totals 18 residues.

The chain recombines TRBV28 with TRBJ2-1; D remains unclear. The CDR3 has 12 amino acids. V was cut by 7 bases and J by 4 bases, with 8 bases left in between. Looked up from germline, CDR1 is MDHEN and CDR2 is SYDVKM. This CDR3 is CASTWAYNEQFF. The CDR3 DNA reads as TGTGCCAGCACCTGGGCGTACAATGAGCAGTTCTTC.

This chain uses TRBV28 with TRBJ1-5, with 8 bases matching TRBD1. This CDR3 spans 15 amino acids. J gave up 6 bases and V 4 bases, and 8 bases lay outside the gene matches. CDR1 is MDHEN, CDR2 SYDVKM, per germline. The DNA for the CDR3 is TGTGCCAGCAGTTGGGGACAGGCTAGGAGTCAGCCCCAGCATTTT. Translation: CASSWGQARSQPQHF.

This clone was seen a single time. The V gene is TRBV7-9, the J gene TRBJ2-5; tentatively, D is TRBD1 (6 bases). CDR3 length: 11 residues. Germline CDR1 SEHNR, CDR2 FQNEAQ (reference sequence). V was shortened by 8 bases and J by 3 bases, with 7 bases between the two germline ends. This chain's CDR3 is CASSGEETQYF. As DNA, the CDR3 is TGTGCCAGCTCAGGGGAAGAGACCCAGTACTTC. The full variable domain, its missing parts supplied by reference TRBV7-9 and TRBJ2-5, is DTGVSQNPRHKITKRGQNVTFRCDPISEHNRLYWYRQTLGQGPEFLTYFQNEAQLEKSRLLSDRFSAERPKGSFSTLEIQRTEQGDSAMYLCASSGEETQYFGPGTRLLVL.

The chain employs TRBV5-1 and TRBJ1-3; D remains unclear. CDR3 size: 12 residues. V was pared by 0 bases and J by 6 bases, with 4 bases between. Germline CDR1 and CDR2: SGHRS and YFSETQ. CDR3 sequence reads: CASSLDVNTIYF. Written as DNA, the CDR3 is TGCGCCAGCAGCTTGGATGTAAACACCATATATTTT.

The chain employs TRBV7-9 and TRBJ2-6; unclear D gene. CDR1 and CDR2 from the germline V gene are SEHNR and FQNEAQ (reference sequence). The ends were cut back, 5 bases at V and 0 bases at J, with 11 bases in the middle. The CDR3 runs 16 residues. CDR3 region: CASSQTSASGANVLTF. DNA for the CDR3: TGTGCCAGCAGCCAGACATCCGCCTCTGGGGCCAACGTCCTGACTTTC.

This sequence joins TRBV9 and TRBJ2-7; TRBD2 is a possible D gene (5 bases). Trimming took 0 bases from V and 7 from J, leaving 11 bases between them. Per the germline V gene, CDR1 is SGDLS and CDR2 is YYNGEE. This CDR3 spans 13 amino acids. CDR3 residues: CASSVDGGGEQYF. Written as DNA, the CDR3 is TGTGCCAGCAGCGTAGATGGAGGTGGGGAGCAGTACTTC.

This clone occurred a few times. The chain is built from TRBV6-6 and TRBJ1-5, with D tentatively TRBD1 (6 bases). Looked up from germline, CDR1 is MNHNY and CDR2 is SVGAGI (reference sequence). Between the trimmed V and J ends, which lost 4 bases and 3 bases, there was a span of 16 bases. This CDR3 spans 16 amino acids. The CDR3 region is CASSSSWGANNQPQHF. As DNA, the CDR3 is TGTGCCAGCAGTTCATCTTGGGGGGCTAACAATCAGCCCCAGCATTTT.